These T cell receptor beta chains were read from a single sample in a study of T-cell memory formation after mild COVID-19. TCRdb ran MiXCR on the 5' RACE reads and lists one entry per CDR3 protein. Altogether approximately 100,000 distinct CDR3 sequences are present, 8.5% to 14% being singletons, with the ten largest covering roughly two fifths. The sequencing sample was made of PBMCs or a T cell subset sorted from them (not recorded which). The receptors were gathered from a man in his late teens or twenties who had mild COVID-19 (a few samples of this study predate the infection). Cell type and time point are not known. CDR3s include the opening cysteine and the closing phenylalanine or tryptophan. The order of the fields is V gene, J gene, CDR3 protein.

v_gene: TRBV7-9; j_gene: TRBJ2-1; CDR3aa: CASSLPGNEQFF
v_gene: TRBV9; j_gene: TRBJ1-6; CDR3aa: CASSPQGGVSPLHF
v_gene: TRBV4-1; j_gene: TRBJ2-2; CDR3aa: CASTHDRGPGELFF
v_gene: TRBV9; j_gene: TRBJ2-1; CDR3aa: CASSSAGLVPFF
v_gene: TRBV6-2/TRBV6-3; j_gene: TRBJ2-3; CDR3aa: CASSYSEDWRGAGNADTQYF
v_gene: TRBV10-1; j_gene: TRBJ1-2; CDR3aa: CASSESGGLYGYTF
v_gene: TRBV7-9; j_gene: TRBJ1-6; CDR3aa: CASSPTGHNSPLHF
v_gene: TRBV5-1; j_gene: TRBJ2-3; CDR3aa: CASSFRSGQDTQYF
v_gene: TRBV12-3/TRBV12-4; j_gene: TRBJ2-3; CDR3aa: CASSEAGGQADTQYF
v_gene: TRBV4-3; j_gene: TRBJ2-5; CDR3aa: CASSPGLVFETQYF
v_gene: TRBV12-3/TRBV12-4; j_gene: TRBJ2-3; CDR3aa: CASNFGGVLGTDTQYF
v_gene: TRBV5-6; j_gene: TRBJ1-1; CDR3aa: CASSLDERTLMNTEAFF
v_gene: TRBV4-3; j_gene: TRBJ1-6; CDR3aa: CASSQRDGGRSPLHF
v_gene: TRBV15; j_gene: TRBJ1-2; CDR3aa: CATSRDSQTFYGYTF
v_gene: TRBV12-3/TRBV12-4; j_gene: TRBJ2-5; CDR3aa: CASWPGVETQYF
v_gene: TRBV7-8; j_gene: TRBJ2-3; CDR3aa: CASSVQGTQYF
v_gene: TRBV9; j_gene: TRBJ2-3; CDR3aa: CASSGTIAGGPSTDTQYF
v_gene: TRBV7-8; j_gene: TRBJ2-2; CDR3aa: CASKVQGSSPYTGELFF
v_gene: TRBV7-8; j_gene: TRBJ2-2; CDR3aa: CASSFWGRGRNTGELFF
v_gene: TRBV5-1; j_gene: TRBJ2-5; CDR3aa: CASSWGQGVLGETQYF